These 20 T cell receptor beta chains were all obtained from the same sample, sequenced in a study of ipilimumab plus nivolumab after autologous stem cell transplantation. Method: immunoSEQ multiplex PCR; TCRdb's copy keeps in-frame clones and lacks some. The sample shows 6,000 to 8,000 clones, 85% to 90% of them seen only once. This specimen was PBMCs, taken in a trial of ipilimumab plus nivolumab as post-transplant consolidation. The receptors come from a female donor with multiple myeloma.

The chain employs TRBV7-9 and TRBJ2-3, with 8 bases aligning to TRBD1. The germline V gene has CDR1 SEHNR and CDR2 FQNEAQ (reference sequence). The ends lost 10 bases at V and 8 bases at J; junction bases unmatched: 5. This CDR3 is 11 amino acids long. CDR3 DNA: TGTGCCACCAGGGGGCAGGGTACGCAGTATTTT. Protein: CATRGQGTQYF.

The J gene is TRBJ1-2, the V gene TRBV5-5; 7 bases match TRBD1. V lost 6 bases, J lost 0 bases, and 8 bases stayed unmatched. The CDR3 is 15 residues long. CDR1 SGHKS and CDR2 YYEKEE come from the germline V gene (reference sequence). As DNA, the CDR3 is TGTGCCAGCAACTTAGGGGGCACTTCTAACTATGGCTACACCTTC. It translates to CASNLGGTSNYGYTF.

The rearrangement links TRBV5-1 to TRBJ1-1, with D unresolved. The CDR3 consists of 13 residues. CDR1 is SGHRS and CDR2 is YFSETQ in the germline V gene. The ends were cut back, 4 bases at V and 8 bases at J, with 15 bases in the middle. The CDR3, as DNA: TGCGCCAGCAGCGTACTTTCGGGAGCGGAAGCTTTCTTT. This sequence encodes CASSVLSGAEAFF.

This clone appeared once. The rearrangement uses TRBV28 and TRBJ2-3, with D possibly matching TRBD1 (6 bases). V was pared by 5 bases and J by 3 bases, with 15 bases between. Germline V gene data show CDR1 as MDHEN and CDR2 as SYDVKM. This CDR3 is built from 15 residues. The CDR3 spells CASSGSDRPTDTQYF. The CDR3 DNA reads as TGTGCCAGCAGTGGGTCAGACAGGCCTACAGATACGCAGTATTTT.

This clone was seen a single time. The CDR3 loop is CASSVSGTAMYPQHF. The CDR3 bases are TGTGCCAGCAGCGTATCAGGGACGGCGATGTATCCCCAGCATTTT. This rearrangement joins TRBV9 to TRBJ1-5, with a possible D match to TRBD1 (5 bases). Germline V gene lookup returns CDR1 SGDLS and CDR2 YYNGEE. The V and J ends lost 1 base and 10 bases respectively, with 18 bases between them. The CDR3 sequence is 15 residues long.

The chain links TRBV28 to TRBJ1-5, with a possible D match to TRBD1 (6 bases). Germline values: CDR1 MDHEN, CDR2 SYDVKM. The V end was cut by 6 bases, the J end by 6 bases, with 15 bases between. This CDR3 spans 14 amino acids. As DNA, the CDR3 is TGTGCCAGCAGGACAGACAGGAGGGCTCAGCCCCAGCATTTT. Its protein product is CASRTDRRAQPQHF.

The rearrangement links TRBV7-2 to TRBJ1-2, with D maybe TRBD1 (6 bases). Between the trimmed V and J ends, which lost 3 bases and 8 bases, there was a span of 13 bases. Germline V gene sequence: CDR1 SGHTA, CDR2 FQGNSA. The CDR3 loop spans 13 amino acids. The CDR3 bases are TGTGCCAGCAGCTTCCCAGGGGCGGAAGGCTACACCTTC. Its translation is CASSFPGAEGYTF.

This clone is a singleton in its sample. CDR3: CASSFLGQGENEQFF. In nucleotides, the CDR3 is TGCGCCAGCAGCTTCCTCGGACAGGGGGAAAATGAGCAGTTCTTC. The V and J genes are TRBV5-1 and TRBJ2-1; 10 bases agree with TRBD1. Germline trimming cut 2 bases from V and 7 bases from J; bases unmatched to any gene: 6. Germline V gives CDR1 SGHRS, CDR2 YFSETQ. This CDR3 spans 15 amino acids.

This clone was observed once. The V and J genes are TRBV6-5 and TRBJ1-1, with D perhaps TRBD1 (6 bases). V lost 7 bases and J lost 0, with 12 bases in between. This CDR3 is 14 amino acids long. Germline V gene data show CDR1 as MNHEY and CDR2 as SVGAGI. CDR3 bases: TGTGCCAGCACATTTACAGGGATGAACACTGAAGCTTTCTTT. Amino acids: CASTFTGMNTEAFF.

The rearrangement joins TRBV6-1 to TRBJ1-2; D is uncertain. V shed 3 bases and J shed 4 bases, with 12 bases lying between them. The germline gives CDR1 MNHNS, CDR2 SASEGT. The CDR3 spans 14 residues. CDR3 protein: CASSELKDVYGYTF. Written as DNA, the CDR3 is TGTGCCAGCAGTGAGTTGAAGGACGTCTATGGCTACACCTTC.

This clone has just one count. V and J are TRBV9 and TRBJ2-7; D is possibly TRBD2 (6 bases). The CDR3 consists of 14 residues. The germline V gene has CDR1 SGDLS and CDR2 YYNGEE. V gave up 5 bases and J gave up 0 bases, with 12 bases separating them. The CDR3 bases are TGTGCCAGCAGTCCCGGGACTGCCTCCTACGAGCAGTACTTC. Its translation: CASSPGTASYEQYF. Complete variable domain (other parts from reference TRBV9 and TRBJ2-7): DSGVTQTPKHLITATGQRVTLRCSPRSGDLSVYWYQQSLDQGLQFLIQYYNGEERAKGNILERFSAQQFPDLHSELNLSSLELGDSALYFCASSPGTASYEQYFGPGTRLTVT.

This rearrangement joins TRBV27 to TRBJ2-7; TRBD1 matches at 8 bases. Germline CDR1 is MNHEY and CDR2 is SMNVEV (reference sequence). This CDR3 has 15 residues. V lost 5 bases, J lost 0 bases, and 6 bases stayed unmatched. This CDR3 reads CASSLGQVSSYEQYF. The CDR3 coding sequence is TGTGCCAGCAGTCTGGGACAGGTTAGCTCCTACGAGCAGTACTTC.

The CDR3 bases are TGCAGCGTTGAATCAGACAGAGCTAACTATGGCTACACCTTC. It yields the protein CSVESDRANYGYTF. The rearrangement joins TRBV29-1 to TRBJ1-2, with D perhaps TRBD1 (5 bases). Trimming removed 2 bases from V and 0 bases from J, with 10 bases in between. Per the germline V gene, CDR1 is SQVTM and CDR2 is ANQGSEA. This CDR3 contains 14 residues.

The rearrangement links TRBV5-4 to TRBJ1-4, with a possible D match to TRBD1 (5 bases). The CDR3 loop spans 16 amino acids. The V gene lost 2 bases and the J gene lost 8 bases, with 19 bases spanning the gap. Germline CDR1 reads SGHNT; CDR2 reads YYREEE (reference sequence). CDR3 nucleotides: TGTGCCAGCAGCTTAGGCGGGGGGATTCCATACGAAAAACTGTTTTTT. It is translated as CASSLGGGIPYEKLFF.

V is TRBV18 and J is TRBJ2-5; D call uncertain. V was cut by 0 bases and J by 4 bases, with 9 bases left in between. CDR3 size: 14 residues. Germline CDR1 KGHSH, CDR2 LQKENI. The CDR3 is CASSPPTPGETQYF. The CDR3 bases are TGTGCCAGCTCACCACCAACTCCGGGAGAGACCCAGTACTTC.

For the CDR3, the DNA is TGCGCCAGCAGCTTGGGTTCCAATTCCTATAATTCACCCCTCCACTTT. This translates into CASSLGSNSYNSPLHF. The rearrangement links TRBV5-1 to TRBJ1-6; D is uncertain. This CDR3 has 16 residues. The V gene's germline CDR1 is SGHRS and CDR2 YFSETQ. Between the trimmed V and J ends, which lost 0 bases and 1 base, there was a span of 8 bases.

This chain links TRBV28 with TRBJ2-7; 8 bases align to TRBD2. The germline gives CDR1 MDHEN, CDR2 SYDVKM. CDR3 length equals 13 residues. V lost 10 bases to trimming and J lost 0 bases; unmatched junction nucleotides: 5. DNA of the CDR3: TGTGCCACCTTTGGGACTAGCTCCTACGAGCAGTACTTC. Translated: CATFGTSSYEQYF. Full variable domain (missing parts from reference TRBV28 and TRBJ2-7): DVKVTQSSRYLVKRTGEKVFLECVQDMDHENMFWYRQDPGLGLRLIYFSYDVKMKEKGDIPEGYSVSREKKERFSLILESASTNQTSMYLCATFGTSSYEQYFGPGTRLTVT.

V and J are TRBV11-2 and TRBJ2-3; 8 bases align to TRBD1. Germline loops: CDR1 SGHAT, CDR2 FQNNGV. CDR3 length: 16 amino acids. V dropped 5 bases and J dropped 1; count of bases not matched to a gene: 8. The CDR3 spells CASSGLAGQGTDTQYF. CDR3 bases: TGTGCCAGCAGCGGCCTGGCGGGACAGGGCACAGATACGCAGTATTTT.

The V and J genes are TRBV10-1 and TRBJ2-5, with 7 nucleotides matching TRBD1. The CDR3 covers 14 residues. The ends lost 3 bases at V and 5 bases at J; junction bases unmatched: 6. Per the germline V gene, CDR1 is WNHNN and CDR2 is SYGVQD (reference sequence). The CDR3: CASSDQGVVETQYF. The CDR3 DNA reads TGCGCCAGCAGTGACCAGGGGGTCGTGGAGACCCAGTACTTC.

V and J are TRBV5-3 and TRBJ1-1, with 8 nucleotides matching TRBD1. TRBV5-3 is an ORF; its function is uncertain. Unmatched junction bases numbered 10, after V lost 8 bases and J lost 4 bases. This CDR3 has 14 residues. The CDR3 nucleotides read TGTGCCAGCAGCCTCCCGACAGGGGCCACTGAAGCTTTCTTT. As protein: CASSLPTGATEAFF.